Listed below are T cell receptor beta chains from one sample, sequenced in a study of CD8+ T cells in alopecia areata. Data came from immunoSEQ multiplex PCR; TCRdb stores just in-frame clones and leaves some out. Among 90,000 to 150,000 clones listed, less than 45% were seen once. Material for sequencing was CD4+ T cells sorted from blood. The origin of the receptors is a human donor with alopecia areata. CDR3s include the opening cysteine and the closing phenylalanine or tryptophan. D genes are given only for firm matches. The size field is filled for only some rows; it gives once, few, many or a size class.

CDR3aa	CDR3nt	abundance	d_gene	j_gene	v_gene
CASSWQRTDTQYF	TGTGCCAGCAGCTGGCAGCGCACAGATACGCAGTATTTT	.	.	TRBJ2-3	TRBV7-3
CASSPLPGRGKTQYF	TGTGCCAGCAGTCCCTTGCCAGGTCGGGGAAAGACCCAGTACTTC	.	.	TRBJ2-5	TRBV6-5
CSVDGREGVLGTEAFF	TGCAGCGTTGACGGCAGGGAAGGGGTCCTCGGCACTGAAGCTTTCTTT	.	.	TRBJ1-1	TRBV29-1
CASSQSADSKGLF	TGCGCCAGCAGTCAATCCGCGGACAGCAAGGGACTTTTT	few	.	TRBJ1-5	TRBV23-1
CSVVAGATDTQYF	TGCAGCGTAGTAGCGGGGGCCACAGATACGCAGTATTTT	.	TRBD2	TRBJ2-3	TRBV29-1
CSVEKGADGEQYF	TGCAGCGTTGAAAAGGGGGCTGACGGCGAGCAGTACTTC	few	TRBD1	TRBJ2-7	TRBV29-1
CASSEFDRSTDTQYF	TGTGCCAGCAGTGAATTCGACAGGAGCACAGATACGCAGTATTTT	.	.	TRBJ2-3	TRBV25-1
CASSCWTSGPPSSYNEQFF	TGTGCCAGCAGCTGCTGGACTAGCGGCCCCCCTAGCTCCTACAATGAGCAGTTCTTC	few	TRBD2	TRBJ2-1	TRBV5-6
CASSLDLVVPSYEQYF	TGTGCCAGCAGCTTGGATCTAGTAGTTCCCTCCTACGAGCAGTACTTC	few	.	TRBJ2-7	TRBV7-9
CASSLTDVWETQYF	TGCGCCAGCAGCTTGACGGATGTCTGGGAGACCCAGTACTTC	few	.	TRBJ2-5	TRBV5-1
CATSRDRDPQFF	TGTGCCACCAGCAGAGATCGGGATCCCCAGTTCTTC	few	.	TRBJ2-1	TRBV15
CASSQDIAGPSYEQYF	TGCGCCAGCAGCCAAGATATCGCGGGGCCCTCCTACGAGCAGTACTTC	.	.	TRBJ2-7	TRBV4-3
CASSLEGLLNEKLFF	TGCGCCAGCAGCTTGGAGGGGCTGCTTAATGAAAAACTGTTTTTT	.	.	TRBJ1-4	TRBV5-1
CASSPRTGNYNEQFF	TGCGCCAGCAGCCCGCGGACAGGGAACTACAATGAGCAGTTCTTC	few	TRBD1	TRBJ2-1	TRBV5-1
CASSPPGQGANEQYF	TGTGCCAGCAGTCCCCCGGGACAGGGGGCCAACGAGCAGTACTTC	.	TRBD1	TRBJ2-7	TRBV6-5
CASSQALNTGELFF	TGTGCCAGCAGCCAAGCCCTCAACACCGGGGAGCTGTTTTTT	few	.	TRBJ2-2	TRBV14
CSVGGRFTDTQYF	TGCAGCGTTGGGGGTAGGTTCACAGATACGCAGTATTTT	.	.	TRBJ2-3	TRBV29-1
CASMSRSYNEQFF	TGCGCCAGCATGTCCCGCAGTTACAATGAGCAGTTCTTC	many	.	TRBJ2-1	TRBV23-1
CASSLRPEGFNEQFF	TGTGCCAGCAGCTTAAGGCCCGAGGGGTTCAATGAGCAGTTCTTC	many	.	TRBJ2-1	TRBV11-2
CASSPPTGDSPLHF	TGTGCCAGCTCACCACCGACCGGCGATTCACCCCTCCACTTT	few	.	TRBJ1-6	TRBV18
CAWSLGYADTQYF	TGTGCCTGGAGTCTGGGATATGCAGATACGCAGTATTTT	.	.	TRBJ2-3	TRBV30
CASGSNYGYTF	TGTGCCAGCGGAAGTAATTATGGCTACACCTTC	medium-sized	.	TRBJ1-2	TRBV7-2
CASSPLQGGEQYF	TGTGCCAGCAGCCCGCTACAGGGAGGCGAGCAGTACTTC	.	.	TRBJ2-7	TRBV4-2
CASSSRQNTGELFF	TGTGCCAGCAGCTCCCGACAGAACACCGGGGAGCTGTTTTTT	.	.	TRBJ2-2	TRBV11-2
CASSISSAGGGEQFF	TGTGCCAGTAGTATTTCTTCCGCGGGGGGCGGTGAGCAGTTCTTC	few	TRBD2	TRBJ2-1	TRBV19
CSVRRQATSSYEQYF	TGCAGCGTTCGTAGACAGGCGACGAGCTCCTACGAGCAGTACTTC	.	.	TRBJ2-7	TRBV29-1
CASRLGSSGYEQYF	TGTGCCAGCAGACTCGGATCCTCCGGCTACGAGCAGTACTTC	.	.	TRBJ2-7	TRBV6-6
CASTGSFSYEQYF	TGTGCCAGCACGGGCAGTTTCTCCTACGAGCAGTACTTC	.	.	TRBJ2-7	TRBV6-1
CSVGYLAALQETQYF	TGCAGCGTTGGTTATCTAGCGGCATTACAAGAGACCCAGTACTTC	few	TRBD2	TRBJ2-5	TRBV29-1
CASSYGNRGRGGYTF	TGTGCCAGCAGTTACGGGAACAGGGGACGGGGCGGCTACACCTTC	.	TRBD1	TRBJ1-2	TRBV6-5
CSGGWGTEAFF	TGCAGCGGGGGTTGGGGCACTGAAGCTTTCTTT	.	.	TRBJ1-1	TRBV29-1
CASSLDLSGRGETQYF	TGTGCCAGCAGCTTAGATCTTAGCGGGAGAGGGGAGACCCAGTACTTC	.	TRBD2	TRBJ2-5	TRBV7-9
CASSHDGQGSYGYTF	TGCGCCAGCAGCCACGACGGACAGGGCTCCTATGGCTACACCTTC	.	TRBD1	TRBJ1-2	TRBV4-1
CSVDSRTANTEAFF	TGCAGCGTTGATTCTAGGACGGCCAACACTGAAGCTTTCTTT	.	.	TRBJ1-1	TRBV29-1